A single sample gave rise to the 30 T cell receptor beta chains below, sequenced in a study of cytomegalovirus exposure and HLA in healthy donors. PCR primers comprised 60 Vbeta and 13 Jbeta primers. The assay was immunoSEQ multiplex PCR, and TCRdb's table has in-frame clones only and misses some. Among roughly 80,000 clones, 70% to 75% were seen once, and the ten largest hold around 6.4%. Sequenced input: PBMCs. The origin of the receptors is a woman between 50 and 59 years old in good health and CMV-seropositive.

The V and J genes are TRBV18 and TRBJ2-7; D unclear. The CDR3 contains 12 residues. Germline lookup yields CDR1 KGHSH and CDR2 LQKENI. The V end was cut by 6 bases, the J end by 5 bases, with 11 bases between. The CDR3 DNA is TGTGCCAGCTCGTCTAGATACCACGAGCAGTACTTC. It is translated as CASSSRYHEQYF.

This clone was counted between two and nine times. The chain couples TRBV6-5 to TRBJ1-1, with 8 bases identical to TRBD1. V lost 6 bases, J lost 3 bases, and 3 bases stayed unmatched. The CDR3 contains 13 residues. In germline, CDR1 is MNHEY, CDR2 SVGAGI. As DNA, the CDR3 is TGTGCCAGCAGAGCGGACAGGGACACTGAAGCTTTCTTT. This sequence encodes CASRADRDTEAFF.

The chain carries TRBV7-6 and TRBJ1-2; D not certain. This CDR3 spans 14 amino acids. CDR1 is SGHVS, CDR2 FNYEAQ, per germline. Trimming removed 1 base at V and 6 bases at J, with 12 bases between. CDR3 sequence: CASSLGAGLDGYTF. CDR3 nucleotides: TGTGCCAGCAGCTTAGGCGCAGGATTGGATGGCTACACCTTC.

The CDR3 bases are TGCGCCAGCAGCTTGTGGGGTTCGGGGGATGGTTCACCCCTCCACTTT. This encodes CASSLWGSGDGSPLHF. The V and J genes are TRBV5-1 and TRBJ1-6; TRBD1 might be the D (5 bases). Trimming left V 1 base short and J 9 bases short, with 17 bases between. The CDR3 covers 16 residues. Germline CDR1 SGHRS, CDR2 YFSETQ.

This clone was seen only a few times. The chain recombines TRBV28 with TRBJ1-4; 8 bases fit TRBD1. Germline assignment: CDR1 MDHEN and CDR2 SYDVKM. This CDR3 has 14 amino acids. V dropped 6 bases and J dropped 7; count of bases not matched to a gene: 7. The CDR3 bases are TGTGCCAGCAGAGCCTGGACAGGGATTGAAAAACTGTTTTTT. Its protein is CASRAWTGIEKLFF.

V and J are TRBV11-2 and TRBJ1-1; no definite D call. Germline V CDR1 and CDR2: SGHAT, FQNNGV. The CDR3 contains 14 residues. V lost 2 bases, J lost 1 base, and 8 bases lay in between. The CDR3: CASSLLYGNTEAFF. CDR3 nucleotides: TGTGCCAGCAGCTTATTGTACGGGAACACTGAAGCTTTCTTT.

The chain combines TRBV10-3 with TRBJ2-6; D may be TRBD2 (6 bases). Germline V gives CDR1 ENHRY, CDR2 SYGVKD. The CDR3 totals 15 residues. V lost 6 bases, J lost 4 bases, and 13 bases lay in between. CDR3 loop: CAIRQEGTGANVLTF. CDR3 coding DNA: TGTGCCATCAGACAGGAGGGTACCGGGGCCAACGTCCTGACTTTC.

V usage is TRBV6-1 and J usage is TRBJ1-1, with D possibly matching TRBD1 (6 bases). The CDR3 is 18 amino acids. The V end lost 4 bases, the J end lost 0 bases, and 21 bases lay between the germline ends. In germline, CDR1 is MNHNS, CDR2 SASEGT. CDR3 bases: TGTGCCAGCAGTGGCGCTACGGGGGGCGACTTCCTGAACACTGAAGCTTTCTTT. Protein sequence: CASSGATGGDFLNTEAFF.

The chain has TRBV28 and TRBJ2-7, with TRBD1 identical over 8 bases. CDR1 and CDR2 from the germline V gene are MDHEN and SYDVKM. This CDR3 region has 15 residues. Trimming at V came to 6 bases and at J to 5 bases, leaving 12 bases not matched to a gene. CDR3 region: CASSQPPDRVNEQYF. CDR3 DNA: TGTGCCAGCAGCCAACCCCCGGACAGGGTAAACGAGCAGTACTTC.

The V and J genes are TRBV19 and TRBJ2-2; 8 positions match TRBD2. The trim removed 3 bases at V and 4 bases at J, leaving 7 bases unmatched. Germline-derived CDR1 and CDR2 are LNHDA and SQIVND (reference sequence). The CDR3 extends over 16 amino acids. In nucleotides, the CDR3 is TGTGCCAGTAGTATGTCCTCGGGAGGGGGCACCGGGGAGCTGTTTTTT. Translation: CASSMSSGGGTGELFF.

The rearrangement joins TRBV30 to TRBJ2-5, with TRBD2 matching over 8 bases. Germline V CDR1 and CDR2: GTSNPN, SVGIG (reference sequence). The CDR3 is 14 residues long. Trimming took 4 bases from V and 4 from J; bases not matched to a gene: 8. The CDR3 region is CAWTGGVATETQYF. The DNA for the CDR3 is TGTGCCTGGACCGGGGGGGTAGCGACAGAGACCCAGTACTTC.

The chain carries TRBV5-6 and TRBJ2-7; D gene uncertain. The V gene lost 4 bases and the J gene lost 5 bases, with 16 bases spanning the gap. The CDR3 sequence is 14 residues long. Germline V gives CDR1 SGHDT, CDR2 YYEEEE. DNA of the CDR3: TGTGCCAGCAGCACAACCCCTCCTCGCCACGAGCAGTACTTC. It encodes CASSTTPPRHEQYF.

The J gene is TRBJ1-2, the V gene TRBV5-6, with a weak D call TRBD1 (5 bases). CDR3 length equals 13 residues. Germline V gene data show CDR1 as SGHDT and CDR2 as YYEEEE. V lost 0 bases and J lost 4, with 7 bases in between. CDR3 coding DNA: TGTGCCAGCAGCTTGGGGGGCCTCTATGGCTACACCTTC. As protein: CASSLGGLYGYTF.

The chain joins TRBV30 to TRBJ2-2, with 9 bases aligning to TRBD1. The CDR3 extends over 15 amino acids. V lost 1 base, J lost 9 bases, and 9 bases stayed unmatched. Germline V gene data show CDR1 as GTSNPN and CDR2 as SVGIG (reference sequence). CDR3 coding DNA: TGTGCCTGGAGTGACCCGGGACAGGGTATCAGGGAGCTGTTTTTT. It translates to CAWSDPGQGIRELFF.

CDR3 sequence (DNA): TGTGCCAGCAGCCAGCGGGAGGGGGAGACCCAGTACTTC. The encoded protein is CASSQREGETQYF. The chain employs TRBV5-4 and TRBJ2-5; 10 nucleotides align to TRBD2. After removal of 4 bases from V and 5 bases from J, the junction contained 2 bases not matched to a gene. The CDR3 totals 13 residues. CDR1 and CDR2 (germline): SGHNT, YYREEE (reference sequence). Full variable domain (missing parts from reference TRBV5-4 and TRBJ2-5): ETGVTQSPTHLIKTRGQQVTLRCSSQSGHNTVSWYQQALGQGPQFIFQYYREEENGRGNFPPRFSGLQFPNYSSELNVNALELDDSALYLCASSQREGETQYFGPGTRLLVL.

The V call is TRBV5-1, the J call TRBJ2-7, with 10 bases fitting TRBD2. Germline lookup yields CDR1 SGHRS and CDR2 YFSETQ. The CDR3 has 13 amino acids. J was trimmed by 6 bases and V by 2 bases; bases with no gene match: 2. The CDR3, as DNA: TGCGCCAGCAGCTTACTAGCGGGAAGCGAGCAGTACTTC. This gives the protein CASSLLAGSEQYF. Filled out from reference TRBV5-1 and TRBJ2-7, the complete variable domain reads KAGVTQTPRYLIKTRGQQVTLSCSPISGHRSVSWYQQTPGQGLQFLFEYFSETQRNKGNFPGRFSGRQFSNSRSEMNVSTLELGDSALYLCASSLLAGSEQYFGPGTRLTVT.

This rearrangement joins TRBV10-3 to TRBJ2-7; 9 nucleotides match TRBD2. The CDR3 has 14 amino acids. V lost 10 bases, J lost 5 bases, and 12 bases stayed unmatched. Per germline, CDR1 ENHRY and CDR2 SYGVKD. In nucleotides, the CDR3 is TGTGCCACGAAACCCGGGACTAGCACGGACGAGCAGTACTTC. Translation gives CATKPGTSTDEQYF.

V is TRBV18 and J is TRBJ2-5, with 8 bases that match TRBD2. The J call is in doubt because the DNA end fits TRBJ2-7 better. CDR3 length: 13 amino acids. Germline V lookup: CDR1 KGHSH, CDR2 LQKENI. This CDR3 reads CASSEAGADEQYF. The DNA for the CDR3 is TGTGCCAGCTCAGAAGCGGGAGCGGACGAGCAGTACTTC.

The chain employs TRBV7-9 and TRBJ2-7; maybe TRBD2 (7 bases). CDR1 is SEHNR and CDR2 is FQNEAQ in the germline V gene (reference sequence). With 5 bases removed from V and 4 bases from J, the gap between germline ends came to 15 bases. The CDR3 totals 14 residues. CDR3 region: CASSPGRGGYEQYF. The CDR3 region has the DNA TGTGCCAGCAGCCCCGGCAGGGGAGGGTACGAGCAGTACTTC.

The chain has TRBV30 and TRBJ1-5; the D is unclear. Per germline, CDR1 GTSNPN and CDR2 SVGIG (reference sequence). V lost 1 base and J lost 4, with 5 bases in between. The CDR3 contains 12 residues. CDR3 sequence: CAWSARNQPQHF. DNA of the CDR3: TGTGCCTGGAGTGCCCGTAATCAGCCCCAGCATTTT.

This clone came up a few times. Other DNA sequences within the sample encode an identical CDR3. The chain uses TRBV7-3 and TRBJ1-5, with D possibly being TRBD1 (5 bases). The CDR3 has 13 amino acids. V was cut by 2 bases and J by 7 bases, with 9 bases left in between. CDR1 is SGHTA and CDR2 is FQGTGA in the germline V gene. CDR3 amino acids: CASSLGGGQPQHF. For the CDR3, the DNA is TGTGCCAGCAGCTTAGGGGGAGGGCAGCCCCAGCATTTT.

This CDR3 reads CASSLQGVDEKLFF. CDR3 in DNA: TGTGCCAGCAGCTTGCAGGGGGTAGATGAAAAACTGTTTTTT. The V call is TRBV5-4, the J call TRBJ1-4, with 7 bases lining up with TRBD1. This CDR3 is 14 amino acids long. Germline CDR1 and CDR2: SGHNT and YYREEE (reference sequence). V was clipped by 1 base and J by 6 bases; unmatched bases: 3. Full variable domain (missing parts from reference TRBV5-4 and TRBJ1-4): ETGVTQSPTHLIKTRGQQVTLRCSSQSGHNTVSWYQQALGQGPQFIFQYYREEENGRGNFPPRFSGLQFPNYSSELNVNALELDDSALYLCASSLQGVDEKLFFGSGTQLSVL.

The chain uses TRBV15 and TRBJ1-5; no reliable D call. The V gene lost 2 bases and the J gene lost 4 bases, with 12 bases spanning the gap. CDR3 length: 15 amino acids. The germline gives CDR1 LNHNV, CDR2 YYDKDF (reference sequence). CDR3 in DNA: TGTGCCACCAGCAGAAGCGGGATTGGAAATCAGCCCCAGCATTTT. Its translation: CATSRSGIGNQPQHF.

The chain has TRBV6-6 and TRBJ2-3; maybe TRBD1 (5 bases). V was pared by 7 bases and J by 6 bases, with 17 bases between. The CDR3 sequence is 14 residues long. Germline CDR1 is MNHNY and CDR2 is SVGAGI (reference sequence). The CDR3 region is CASKLFLGPDTQYF. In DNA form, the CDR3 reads TGTGCCAGCAAGCTGTTCCTGGGGCCGGATACGCAGTATTTT.

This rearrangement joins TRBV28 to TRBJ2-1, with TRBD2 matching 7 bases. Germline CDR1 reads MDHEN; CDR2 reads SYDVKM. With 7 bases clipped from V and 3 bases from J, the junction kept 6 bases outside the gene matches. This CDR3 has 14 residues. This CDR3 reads CASTPSGYYNEQFF. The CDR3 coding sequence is TGTGCCAGCACCCCTAGCGGATACTACAATGAGCAGTTCTTC. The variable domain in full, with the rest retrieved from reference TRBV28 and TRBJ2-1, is DVKVTQSSRYLVKRTGEKVFLECVQDMDHENMFWYRQDPGLGLRLIYFSYDVKMKEKGDIPEGYSVSREKKERFSLILESASTNQTSMYLCASTPSGYYNEQFFGPGTRLTVL.

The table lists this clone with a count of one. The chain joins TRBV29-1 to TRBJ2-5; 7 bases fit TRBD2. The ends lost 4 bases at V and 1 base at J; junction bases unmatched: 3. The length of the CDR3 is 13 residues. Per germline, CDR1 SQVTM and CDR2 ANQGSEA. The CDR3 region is CSVVTGGQETQYF. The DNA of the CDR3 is TGCAGCGTTGTTACGGGGGGCCAAGAGACCCAGTACTTC.

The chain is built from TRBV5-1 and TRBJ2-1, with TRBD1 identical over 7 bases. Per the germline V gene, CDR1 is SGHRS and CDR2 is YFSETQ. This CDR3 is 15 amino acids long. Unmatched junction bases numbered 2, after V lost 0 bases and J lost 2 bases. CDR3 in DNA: TGCGCCAGCAGCTTGGTTGGGACAGCCTACAATGAGCAGTTCTTC. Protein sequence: CASSLVGTAYNEQFF.

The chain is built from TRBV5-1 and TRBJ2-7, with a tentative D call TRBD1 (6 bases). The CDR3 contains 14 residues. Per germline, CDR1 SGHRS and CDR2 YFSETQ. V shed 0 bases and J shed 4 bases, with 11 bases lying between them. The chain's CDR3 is CASSLDTGRYEQYF. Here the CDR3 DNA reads TGCGCCAGCAGCTTGGACACAGGGAGATACGAGCAGTACTTC. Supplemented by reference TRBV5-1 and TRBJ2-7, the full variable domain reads KAGVTQTPRYLIKTRGQQVTLSCSPISGHRSVSWYQQTPGQGLQFLFEYFSETQRNKGNFPGRFSGRQFSNSRSEMNVSTLELGDSALYLCASSLDTGRYEQYFGPGTRLTVT.

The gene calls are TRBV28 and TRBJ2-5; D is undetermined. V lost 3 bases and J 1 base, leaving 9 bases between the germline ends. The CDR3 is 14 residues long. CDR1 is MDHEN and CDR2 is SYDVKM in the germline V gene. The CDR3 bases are TGTGCCAGCAGTTTGAGTCCGCCCCAAGAGACCCAGTACTTC. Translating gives CASSLSPPQETQYF.

CDR3 in amino acids: CASRPGQSYGYTF. The DNA for the CDR3 is TGTGCCAGCAGACCCGGACAGTCTTATGGCTACACCTTC. The chain employs TRBV6-1 and TRBJ1-2; tentative D call: TRBD1 (6 bases). Germline CDR1 MNHNS, CDR2 SASEGT. V lost 6 bases and J 5 bases, leaving 13 bases between the germline ends. The CDR3 is 13 residues long.